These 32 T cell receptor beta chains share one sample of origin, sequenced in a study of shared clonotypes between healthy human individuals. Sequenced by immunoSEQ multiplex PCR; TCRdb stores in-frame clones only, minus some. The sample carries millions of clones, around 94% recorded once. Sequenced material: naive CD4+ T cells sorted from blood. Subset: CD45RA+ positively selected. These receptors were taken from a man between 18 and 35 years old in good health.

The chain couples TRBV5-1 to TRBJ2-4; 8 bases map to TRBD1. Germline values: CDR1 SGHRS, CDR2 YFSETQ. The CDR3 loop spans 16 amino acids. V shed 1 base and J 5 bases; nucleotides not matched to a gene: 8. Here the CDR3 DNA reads TGCGCCAGCAGCTTGACTTCGCAGGGGGCAGAAAACATTCAGTACTTC. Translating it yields CASSLTSQGAENIQYF. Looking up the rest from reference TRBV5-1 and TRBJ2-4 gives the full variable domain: KAGVTQTPRYLIKTRGQQVTLSCSPISGHRSVSWYQQTPGQGLQFLFEYFSETQRNKGNFPGRFSGRQFSNSRSEMNVSTLELGDSALYLCASSLTSQGAENIQYFGAGTRLSVL.

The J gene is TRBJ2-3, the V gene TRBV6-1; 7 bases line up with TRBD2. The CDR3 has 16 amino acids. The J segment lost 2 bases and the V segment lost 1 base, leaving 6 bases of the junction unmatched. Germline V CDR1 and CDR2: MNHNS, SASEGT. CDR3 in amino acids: CASSEVFGTTTDTQYF. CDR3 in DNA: TGTGCCAGCAGTGAAGTGTTCGGGACTACCACAGATACGCAGTATTTT.

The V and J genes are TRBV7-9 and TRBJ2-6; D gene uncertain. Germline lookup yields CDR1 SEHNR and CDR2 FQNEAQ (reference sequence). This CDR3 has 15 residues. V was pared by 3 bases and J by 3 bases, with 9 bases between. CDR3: CASSFSGRGANVLTF. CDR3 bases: TGTGCCAGCAGCTTTTCCGGGCGTGGGGCCAACGTCCTGACTTTC.

In DNA, the CDR3 is TGTGCCAGCAGCTTAGTAACCAATGAGCAGTTCTTC. Its translation is CASSLVTNEQFF. The V and J genes are TRBV7-2 and TRBJ2-1; D gene uncertain. V was cut by 1 base and J by 6 bases, with 4 bases left in between. The CDR3 extends over 12 amino acids. Germline values: CDR1 SGHTA, CDR2 FQGNSA. The full variable domain, rest sourced from reference TRBV7-2 and TRBJ2-1, is GAGVSQSPSNKVTEKGKDVELRCDPISGHTALYWYRQSLGQGLEFLIYFQGNSAPDKSGLPSDRFSAERTGGSVSTLTIQRTQQEDSAVYLCASSLVTNEQFFGPGTRLTVL.

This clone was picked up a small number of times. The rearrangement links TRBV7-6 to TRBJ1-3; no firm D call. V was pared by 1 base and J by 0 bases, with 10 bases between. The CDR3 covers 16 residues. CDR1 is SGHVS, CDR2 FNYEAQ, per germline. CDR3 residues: CASSLGGWTSGNTIYF. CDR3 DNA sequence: TGTGCCAGCAGCTTAGGAGGCTGGACCTCTGGAAACACCATATATTTT. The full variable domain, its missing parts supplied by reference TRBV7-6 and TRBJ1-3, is GAGVSQSPRYKVTKRGQDVALRCDPISGHVSLYWYRQALGQGPEFLTYFNYEAQQDKSGLPNDRFSAERPEGSISTLTIQRTEQRDSAMYRCASSLGGWTSGNTIYFGEGSWLTVV.

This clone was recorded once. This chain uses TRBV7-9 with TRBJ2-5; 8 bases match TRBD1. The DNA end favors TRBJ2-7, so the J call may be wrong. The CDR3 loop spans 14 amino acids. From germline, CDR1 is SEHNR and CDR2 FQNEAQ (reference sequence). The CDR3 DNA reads TGTGCCAGCAGCTTAGGGGGACAGGCCTACGAGCAGTACTTC. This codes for CASSLGGQAYEQYF.

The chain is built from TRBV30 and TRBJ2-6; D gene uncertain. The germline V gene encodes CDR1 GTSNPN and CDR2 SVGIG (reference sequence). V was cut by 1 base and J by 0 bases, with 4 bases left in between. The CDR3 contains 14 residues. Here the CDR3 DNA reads TGTGCCTGGAGTGCTAACTCTGGGGCCAACGTCCTGACTTTC. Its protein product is CAWSANSGANVLTF.

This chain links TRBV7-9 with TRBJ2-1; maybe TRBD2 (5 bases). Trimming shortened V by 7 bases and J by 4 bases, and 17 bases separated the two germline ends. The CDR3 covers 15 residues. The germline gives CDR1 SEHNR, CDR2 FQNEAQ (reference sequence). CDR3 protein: CASINSVTTYNEQFF. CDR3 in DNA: TGTGCCAGCATCAATAGCGTGACTACGTACAATGAGCAGTTCTTC.

The CDR3 DNA reads TGTGCCAGCAGCTTAGTGGCGGACAATGAGCAGTTCTTC. This translates into CASSLVADNEQFF. This chain links TRBV7-6 with TRBJ2-1; D ambiguous. Germline loops: CDR1 SGHVS, CDR2 FNYEAQ. The CDR3 consists of 13 residues. Trimming cost V 1 base and J 5 bases, with 6 bases left between them.

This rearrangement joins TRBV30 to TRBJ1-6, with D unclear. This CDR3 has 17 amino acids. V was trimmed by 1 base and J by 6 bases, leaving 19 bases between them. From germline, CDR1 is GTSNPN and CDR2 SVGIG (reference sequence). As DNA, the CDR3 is TGTGCCTGGAGTGCGAGGGTCGCACCACGAACTAATTCACCCCTCCACTTT. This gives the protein CAWSARVAPRTNSPLHF.

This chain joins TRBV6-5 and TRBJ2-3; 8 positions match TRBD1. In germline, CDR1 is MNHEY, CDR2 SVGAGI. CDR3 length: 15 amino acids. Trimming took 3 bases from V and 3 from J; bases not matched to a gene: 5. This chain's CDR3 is CASSYAQGATDTQYF. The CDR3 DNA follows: TGTGCCAGCAGTTATGCCCAGGGGGCAACAGATACGCAGTATTTT.

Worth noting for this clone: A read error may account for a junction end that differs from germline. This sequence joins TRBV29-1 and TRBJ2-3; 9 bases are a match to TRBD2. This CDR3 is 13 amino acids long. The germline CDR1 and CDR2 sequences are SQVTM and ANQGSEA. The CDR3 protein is CSVEAGGKDTQYF. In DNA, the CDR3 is TGCAGCGTGGAAGCGGGAGGCAAAGATACGCAGTATTTT.

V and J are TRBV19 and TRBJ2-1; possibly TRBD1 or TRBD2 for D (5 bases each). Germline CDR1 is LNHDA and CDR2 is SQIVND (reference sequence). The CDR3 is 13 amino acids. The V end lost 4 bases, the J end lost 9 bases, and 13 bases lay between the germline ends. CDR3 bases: TGTGCCAGTAGTACGCTCTTGAGGGGTGAGCAGTTCTTC. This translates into CASSTLLRGEQFF.

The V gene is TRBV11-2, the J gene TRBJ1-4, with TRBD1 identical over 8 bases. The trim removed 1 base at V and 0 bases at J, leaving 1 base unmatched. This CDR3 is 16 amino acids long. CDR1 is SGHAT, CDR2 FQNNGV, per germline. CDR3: CASSLGQGTTNEKLFF. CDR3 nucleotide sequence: TGTGCCAGCAGCTTAGGACAGGGGACAACTAATGAAAAACTGTTTTTT.

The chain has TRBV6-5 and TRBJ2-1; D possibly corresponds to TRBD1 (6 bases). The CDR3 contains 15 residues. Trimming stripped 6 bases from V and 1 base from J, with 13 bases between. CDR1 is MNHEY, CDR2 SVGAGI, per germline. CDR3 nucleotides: TGTGCCAGCAGCTCAGGGGTTGGGTCCTACAATGAGCAGTTCTTC. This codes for CASSSGVGSYNEQFF.

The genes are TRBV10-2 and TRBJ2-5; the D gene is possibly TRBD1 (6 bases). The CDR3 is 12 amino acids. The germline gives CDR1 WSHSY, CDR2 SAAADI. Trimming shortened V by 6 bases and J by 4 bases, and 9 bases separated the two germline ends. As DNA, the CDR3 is TGCGCCAGCAGGAGGGGGTTAGAGACCCAGTACTTC. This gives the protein CASRRGLETQYF.

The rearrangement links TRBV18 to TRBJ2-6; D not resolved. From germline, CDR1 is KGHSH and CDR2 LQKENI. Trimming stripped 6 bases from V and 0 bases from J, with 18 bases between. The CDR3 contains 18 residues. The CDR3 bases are TGTGCCAGCTCGACACAAGGGTCCTACCTCTCTGGGGCCAACGTCCTGACTTTC. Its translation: CASSTQGSYLSGANVLTF.

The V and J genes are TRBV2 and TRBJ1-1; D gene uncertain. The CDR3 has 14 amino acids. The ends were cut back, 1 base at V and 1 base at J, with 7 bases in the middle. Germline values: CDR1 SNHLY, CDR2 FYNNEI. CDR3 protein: CASSEEAGNTEAFF. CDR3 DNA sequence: TGTGCCAGCAGTGAAGAAGCAGGGAACACTGAAGCTTTCTTT.

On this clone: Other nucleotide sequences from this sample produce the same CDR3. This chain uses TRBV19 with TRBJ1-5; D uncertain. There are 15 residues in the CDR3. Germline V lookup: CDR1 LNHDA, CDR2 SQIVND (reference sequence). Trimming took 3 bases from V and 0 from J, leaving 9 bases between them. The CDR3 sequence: CASSIGPYSNQPQHF. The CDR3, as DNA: TGTGCCAGTAGTATTGGGCCCTATAGCAATCAGCCCCAGCATTTT. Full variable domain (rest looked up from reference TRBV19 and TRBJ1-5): DGGITQSPKYLFRKEGQNVTLSCEQNLNHDAMYWYRQDPGQGLRLIYYSQIVNDFQKGDIAEGYSVSREKKESFPLTVTSAQKNPTAFYLCASSIGPYSNQPQHFGDGTRLSIL.

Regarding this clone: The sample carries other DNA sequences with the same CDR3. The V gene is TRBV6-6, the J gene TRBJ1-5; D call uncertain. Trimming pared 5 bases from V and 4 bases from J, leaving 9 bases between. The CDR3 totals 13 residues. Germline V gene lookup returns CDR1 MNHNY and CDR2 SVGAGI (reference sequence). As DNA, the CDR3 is TGTGCCAGCAGTAGGACGGCTAATCAGCCCCAGCATTTT. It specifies CASSRTANQPQHF.

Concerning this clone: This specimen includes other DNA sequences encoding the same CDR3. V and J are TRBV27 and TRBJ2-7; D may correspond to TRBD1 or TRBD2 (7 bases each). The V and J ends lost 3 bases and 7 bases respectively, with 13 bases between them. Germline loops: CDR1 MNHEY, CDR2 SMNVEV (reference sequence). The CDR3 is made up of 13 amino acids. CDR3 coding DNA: TGTGCCAGCAGTTTGGTCAGGGGGGGAGAGCAGTACTTC. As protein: CASSLVRGGEQYF.

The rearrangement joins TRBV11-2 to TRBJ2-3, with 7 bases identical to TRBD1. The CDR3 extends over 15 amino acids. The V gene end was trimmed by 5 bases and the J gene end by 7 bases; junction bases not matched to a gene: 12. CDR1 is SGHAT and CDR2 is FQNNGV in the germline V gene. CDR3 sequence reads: CASSLSYRGVNTQYF. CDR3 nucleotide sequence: TGTGCCAGCAGCCTTTCCTACAGGGGCGTTAATACGCAGTATTTT. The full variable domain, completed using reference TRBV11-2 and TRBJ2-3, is EAGVAQSPRYKIIEKRQSVAFWCNPISGHATLYWYQQILGQGPKLLIQFQNNGVVDDSQLPKDRFSAERLKGVDSTLKIQPAKLEDSAVYLCASSLSYRGVNTQYFGPGTRLTVL.

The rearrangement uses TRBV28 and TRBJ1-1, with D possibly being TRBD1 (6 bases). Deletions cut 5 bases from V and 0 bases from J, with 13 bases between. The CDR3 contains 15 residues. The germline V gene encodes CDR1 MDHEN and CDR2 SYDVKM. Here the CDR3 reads CASSGERTVNTEAFF. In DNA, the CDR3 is TGTGCCAGCAGTGGGGAGCGGACAGTGAACACTGAAGCTTTCTTT.

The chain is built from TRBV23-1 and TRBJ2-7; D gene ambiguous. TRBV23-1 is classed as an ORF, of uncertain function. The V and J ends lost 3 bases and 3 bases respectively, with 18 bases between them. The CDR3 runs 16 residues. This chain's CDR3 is CASSQFQSQLFYEQYF. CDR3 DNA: TGCGCCAGCAGTCAGTTTCAGAGCCAGCTCTTCTACGAGCAGTACTTC.

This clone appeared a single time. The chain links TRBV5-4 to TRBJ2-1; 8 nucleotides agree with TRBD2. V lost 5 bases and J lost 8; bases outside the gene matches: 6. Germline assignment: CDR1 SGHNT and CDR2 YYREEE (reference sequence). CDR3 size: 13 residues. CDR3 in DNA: TGTGCCAGCAGTCCGGGGGGGAGCGATGAGCAGTTCTTC. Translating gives CASSPGGSDEQFF.

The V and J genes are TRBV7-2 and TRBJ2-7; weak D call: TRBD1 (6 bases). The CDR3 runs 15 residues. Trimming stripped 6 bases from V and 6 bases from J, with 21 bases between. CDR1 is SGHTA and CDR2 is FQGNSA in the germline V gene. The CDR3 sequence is CASRYDRSPPSEQYF. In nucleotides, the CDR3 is TGTGCCAGCAGATACGACAGGTCCCCGCCCTCCGAGCAGTACTTC.

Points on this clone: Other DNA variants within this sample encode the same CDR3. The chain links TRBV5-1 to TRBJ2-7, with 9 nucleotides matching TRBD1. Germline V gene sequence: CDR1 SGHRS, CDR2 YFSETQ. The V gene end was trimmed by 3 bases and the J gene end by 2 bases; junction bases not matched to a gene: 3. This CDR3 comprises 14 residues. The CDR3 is CASSSTGGTYEQYF. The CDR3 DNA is TGCGCCAGCAGCTCCACAGGGGGCACCTACGAGCAGTACTTC.

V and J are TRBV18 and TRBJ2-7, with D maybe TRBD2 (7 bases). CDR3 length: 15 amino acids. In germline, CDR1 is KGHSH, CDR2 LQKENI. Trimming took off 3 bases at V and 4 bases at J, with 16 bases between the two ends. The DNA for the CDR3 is TGTGCCAGCTCACCCGCGGCGGGGGCGGAATACGAGCAGTACTTC. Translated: CASSPAAGAEYEQYF.

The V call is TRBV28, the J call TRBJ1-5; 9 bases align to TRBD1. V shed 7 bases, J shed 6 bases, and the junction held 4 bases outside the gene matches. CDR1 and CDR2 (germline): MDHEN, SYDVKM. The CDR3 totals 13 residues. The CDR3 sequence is CASTRDRAQPQHF. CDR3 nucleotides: TGTGCCAGCACCCGGGACAGGGCTCAGCCCCAGCATTTT.

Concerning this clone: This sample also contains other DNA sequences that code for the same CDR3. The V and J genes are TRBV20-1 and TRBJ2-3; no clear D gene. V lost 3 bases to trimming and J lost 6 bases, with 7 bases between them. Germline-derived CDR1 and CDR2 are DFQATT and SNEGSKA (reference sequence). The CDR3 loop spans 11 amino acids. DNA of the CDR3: TGCAGTGCTAGTTCCCTCGATACGCAGTATTTT. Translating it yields CSASSLDTQYF.

The CDR3 sequence: CASSLASGGMNTEAFF. As DNA, the CDR3 is TGCGCCAGCAGCTTGGCCTCGGGAGGCATGAACACTGAAGCTTTCTTT. This chain uses TRBV5-1 with TRBJ1-1; D remains unclear. This CDR3 has 16 residues. Germline CDR1 SGHRS, CDR2 YFSETQ. V lost 0 bases and J lost 0, with 12 bases in between.

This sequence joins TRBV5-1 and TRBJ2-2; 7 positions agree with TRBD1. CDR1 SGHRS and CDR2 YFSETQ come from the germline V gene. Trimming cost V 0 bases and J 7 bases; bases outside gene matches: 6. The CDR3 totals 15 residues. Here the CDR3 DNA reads TGCGCCAGCAGCTTGGGAGGGGGCGAAGGCGGGGAGCTGTTTTTT. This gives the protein CASSLGGGEGGELFF.